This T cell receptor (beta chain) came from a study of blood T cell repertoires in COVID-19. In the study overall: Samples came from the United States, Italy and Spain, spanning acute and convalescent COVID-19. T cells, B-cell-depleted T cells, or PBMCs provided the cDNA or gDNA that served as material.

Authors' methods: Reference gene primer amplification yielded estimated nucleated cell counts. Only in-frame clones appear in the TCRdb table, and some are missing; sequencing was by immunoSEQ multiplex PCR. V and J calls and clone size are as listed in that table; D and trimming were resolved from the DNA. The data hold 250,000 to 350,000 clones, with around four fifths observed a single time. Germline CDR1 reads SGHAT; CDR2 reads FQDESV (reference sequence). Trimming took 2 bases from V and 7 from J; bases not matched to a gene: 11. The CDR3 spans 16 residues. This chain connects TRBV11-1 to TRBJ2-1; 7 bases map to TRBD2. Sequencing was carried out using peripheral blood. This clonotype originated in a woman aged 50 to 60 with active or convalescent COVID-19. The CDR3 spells CASSLLWGRASNEQFF. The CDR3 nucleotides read TGTGCCAGCAGCTTATTGTGGGGGAGGGCCTCTAATGAGCAGTTCTTC.